The 16 T cell receptor beta chains presented below share a single source sample, sequenced in a study of shared T cell receptors in the human thymus. Sequencing was performed with immunoSEQ multiplex PCR; in TCRdb, only in-frame clones are kept and a portion is missing. The sample carries some 700,000 clones, over 75% recorded once. The same sample was also used in a study of human thymus T cells.

Sequencing was carried out using thymocytes. The receptors were gathered from a boy younger than two with a congenital heart defect.

The chain has TRBV15 and TRBJ2-2; TRBD1 matches 12 bases. This CDR3 spans 17 amino acids. CDR1 and CDR2 (germline): LNHNV, YYDKDF (reference sequence). With V trimmed by 5 bases and J by 7 bases, 11 bases remained unmatched. The CDR3 loop is CATSHTWDRGHGGELFF. The CDR3 nucleotides read TGTGCCACCAGCCATACTTGGGACAGGGGGCATGGCGGGGAGCTGTTTTTT.

The CDR3 nucleotides read TGTGCCAGCTCACCATTAGCCGGGGGTGAAAAACTGTTTTTT. Translation gives CASSPLAGGEKLFF. The rearrangement joins TRBV18 to TRBJ1-4; perhaps TRBD1 as D (5 bases). V was cut by 2 bases and J by 7 bases, with 11 bases left in between. The CDR3 sequence is 14 residues long. CDR1 KGHSH and CDR2 LQKENI come from the germline V gene.

This sequence joins TRBV11-2 and TRBJ2-7; 9 bases match TRBD1. The germline CDR1 and CDR2 sequences are SGHAT and FQNNGV. The CDR3 consists of 18 residues. The junction had 22 bases not matched to a gene; V was cut back by 7 bases and J by 6 bases. The CDR3 nucleotides are TGTGCCAGCACCTCCCCGGGGGACAGGGAAAGTCAAAGATCCGAGCAGTACTTC. Translation gives CASTSPGDRESQRSEQYF.

The rearrangement uses TRBV27 and TRBJ1-5; 9 bases map to TRBD1. The CDR3 spans 16 residues. V dropped 4 bases and J dropped 1; count of bases not matched to a gene: 5. Germline V gene data show CDR1 as MNHEY and CDR2 as SMNVEV (reference sequence). In DNA form, the CDR3 reads TGTGCCAGCAGTTCAGCGGGACAGGGAAGCAATCAGCCCCAGCATTTT. It is translated as CASSSAGQGSNQPQHF.

V and J are TRBV13 and TRBJ2-2; 8 bases line up with TRBD1. There are 16 residues in the CDR3. CDR1 and CDR2 from the germline V gene are PRHDT and FYEKMQ (reference sequence). The junction had 12 bases not matched to a gene; V was cut back by 8 bases and J by 4 bases. The CDR3 loop reads CASLRGRGRRTGELFF. DNA for the CDR3: TGTGCCAGCCTCAGGGGCAGGGGGCGGCGCACCGGGGAGCTGTTTTTT.

This chain links TRBV27 with TRBJ2-1; 7 nucleotides align to TRBD1. This CDR3 has 14 amino acids. J gave up 8 bases and V 5 bases, and 9 bases lay outside the gene matches. The germline V gene encodes CDR1 MNHEY and CDR2 SMNVEV (reference sequence). The CDR3 nucleotides read TGTGCCAGCAGTACACTCCGGGACAGACATGAGCAGTTCTTC. Translation: CASSTLRDRHEQFF.

CDR3 in amino acids: CASSLDPRGSLGQYF. DNA of the CDR3: TGTGCCAGCAGCTTAGATCCTAGGGGGAGCCTTGGGCAGTACTTC. The genes are TRBV7-6 and TRBJ2-7; perhaps TRBD1 as D (6 bases). Germline assignment: CDR1 SGHVS and CDR2 FNYEAQ. The V end was cut by 1 base, the J end by 9 bases, with 19 bases between. The length of the CDR3 is 15 residues.

V gene TRBV7-2 combines with J gene TRBJ2-1; 7 bases are a match to TRBD1. J was trimmed by 5 bases and V by 5 bases; bases with no gene match: 6. Germline-derived CDR1 and CDR2 are SGHTA and FQGNSA. The CDR3 loop spans 14 amino acids. The CDR3 DNA reads TGTGCCAGCAGCACCTACGGACAGGACAATGAGCAGTTCTTC. Its translation: CASSTYGQDNEQFF.

The chain recombines TRBV27 with TRBJ1-3; 9 positions match TRBD1. This CDR3 is 17 amino acids long. CDR1 and CDR2 (germline): MNHEY, SMNVEV (reference sequence). Losses at the gene ends were 5 bases for V and 4 bases for J; bases not matched to a gene: 12. The CDR3 is CASSESQTGGAGNTIYF. The CDR3 coding sequence is TGTGCCAGCAGTGAGAGCCAAACAGGGGGCGCCGGAAACACCATATATTTT.

This clone was detected only once. The chain recombines TRBV27 with TRBJ1-3; no reliable D call. The CDR3 is 16 residues long. The V gene lost 4 bases and the J gene lost 0 bases, with 13 bases spanning the gap. Germline CDR1 reads MNHEY; CDR2 reads SMNVEV (reference sequence). For the CDR3, the DNA is TGTGCCAGCAGTTCAACCGACAATTTCTCTGGAAACACCATATATTTT. Its translation: CASSSTDNFSGNTIYF.

This clone has a handful of counts. This chain links TRBV10-3 with TRBJ1-2; 8 nucleotides align to TRBD1. Germline V gives CDR1 ENHRY, CDR2 SYGVKD. The CDR3 is made up of 13 amino acids. After removal of 1 base from V and 6 bases from J, the junction contained 1 base not matched to a gene. CDR3 DNA sequence: TGTGCCATCAGTGAGTTGGGACAGGATGGCTACACCTTC. Its translation is CAISELGQDGYTF.

The gene calls are TRBV18 and TRBJ2-5; 8 bases agree with TRBD1. J gave up 10 bases and V 3 bases, and 10 bases lay outside the gene matches. This CDR3 is built from 14 residues. Per germline, CDR1 KGHSH and CDR2 LQKENI. CDR3 region: CASSPDRALVDQYF. Here the CDR3 DNA reads TGTGCCAGCTCACCGGACAGGGCATTGGTAGACCAGTACTTC.

The V call is TRBV13, the J call TRBJ2-1; 14 bases map to TRBD2. The J segment lost 7 bases and the V segment lost 3 bases, leaving 23 bases of the junction unmatched. CDR1 and CDR2 (germline): PRHDT, FYEKMQ (reference sequence). CDR3 size: 22 residues. CDR3 region: CASSFHKTRLAGGPRFANEQFF. In nucleotides, the CDR3 is TGTGCCAGCAGCTTCCACAAAACTCGACTAGCGGGAGGGCCAAGGTTTGCGAATGAGCAGTTCTTC.

The V gene is TRBV4-3, the J gene TRBJ2-2; D might be TRBD2 (5 bases). Trimming left V 4 bases short and J 4 bases short, with 16 bases between. Germline loops: CDR1 LGHNA, CDR2 YSLEER. The CDR3 is 16 residues long. CDR3 region: CASSPWRSGSTGELFF. The CDR3 DNA sequence: TGCGCCAGCAGCCCCTGGAGGAGCGGAAGCACCGGGGAGCTGTTTTTT.

The V gene is TRBV10-3, the J gene TRBJ1-2; D might be TRBD1 (6 bases). This CDR3 is built from 15 residues. V shed 3 bases and J shed 7 bases, with 18 bases lying between them. Germline V gene lookup returns CDR1 ENHRY and CDR2 SYGVKD. Written as DNA, the CDR3 is TGTGCCATCAGTGACCACAGGGCTCAAGGAGGTGGCTACACCTTC. Translation gives CAISDHRAQGGGYTF.

V is TRBV19 and J is TRBJ2-3; 9 bases agree with TRBD1. Germline V gives CDR1 LNHDA, CDR2 SQIVND (reference sequence). The CDR3 consists of 15 residues. With 3 bases clipped from V and 2 bases from J, the junction kept 3 bases outside the gene matches. The CDR3: CASSMGTGNTDTQYF. The CDR3 nucleotides are TGTGCCAGTAGTATGGGGACAGGGAACACAGATACGCAGTATTTT.